Listed below are T cell receptor beta chains from one sample, sequenced in a study of naive and memory T cell subsets. TCRdb reanalysed the 5' RACE reads using MiXCR and keeps one entry per CDR3 protein. Altogether tens of thousands of distinct CDR3 sequences are present, approximately 7.2% being singletons, with the ten largest covering 8% to 10%. These receptors all stem from a male donor in good health. Each CDR3 is given with its conserved first and last residue. A D gene is named only where the DNA matches it firmly. Not all rows give a size; the values are once, few, many and, for expanded clones, a class.

j_gene,d_gene,v_gene,abundance,CDR3nt,CDR3aa
TRBJ2-1,-,TRBV5-1,few,TGCGCCAGCAGCGGCTCATGGGAGATCCCCAATAATAATGAGCAGTTCTTC,CASSGSWEIPNNNEQFF
TRBJ2-3,TRBD2,TRBV13,-,TGTGCCAGCAGCTCACCCCGGGGACTAGCTAGCACAGATACGCAGTATTTT,CASSSPRGLASTDTQYF
TRBJ2-7,TRBD2,TRBV4-1,-,TGCGCCAGCAGCCAAGATACTAGCGGGGGCGAGCAGTACTTC,CASSQDTSGGEQYF
TRBJ2-1,TRBD2,TRBV7-2,many,TGTGCCAGCAGCTTAGCGAGCGGGAGCTGGTACAATGAGCAGTTCTTC,CASSLASGSWYNEQFF
TRBJ1-1,TRBD1,TRBV16,-,TGTGCCAGCAGCTTGACAGGGGTGGGCACTGAAGCTTTCTTT,CASSLTGVGTEAFF
TRBJ2-5,-,TRBV5-1,few,TGCGCCAGCAGCCAGCCAGGGTCGGAGACCCAGTACTTC,CASSQPGSETQYF
TRBJ1-1,TRBD1,TRBV5-1,-,TGCGCCAGCAGCCGAATAGGGGGCGGATCGAACACTGAAGCTTTCTTT,CASSRIGGGSNTEAFF
TRBJ2-1,TRBD2,TRBV2,-,TGTGCCAGCAGTGAAAGTCTAGCGGGAGCAGGGTCCTACAATGAGCAGTTCTTC,CASSESLAGAGSYNEQFF
TRBJ2-6,TRBD1,TRBV6-5,-,TGTGCCAGCAGCACAAGCGTCATCACAGGGGGCGGGGAGGCCAACGTCCTGACTTTC,CASSTSVITGGGEANVLTF
TRBJ1-2,-,TRBV7-9,many,TGTGCCAGCAGCCTCGGCCCAGAGAACTATGGCTACACCTTC,CASSLGPENYGYTF
TRBJ2-5,-,TRBV13,-,TGTGCCAGCAGCTTAGGAATGGGTGAGACCCAGTACTTC,CASSLGMGETQYF
TRBJ1-1,-,TRBV20-1,few,TGCAGTGCTAGGCAGGTGAACACTGAAGCTTTCTTT,CSARQVNTEAFF
TRBJ1-4,-,TRBV3-1,-,TGTGCCAGCAGCCAGGGTCTATTGGGGGGGGCTGGGATTGGTGAAAAACTGTTTTTT,CASSQGLLGGAGIGEKLFF
TRBJ1-1,-,TRBV5-4,few,TGTGCCAGCAGCCCGGGGGCCAGGGGTGACACTGAAGCTTTCTTT,CASSPGARGDTEAFF
TRBJ2-5,-,TRBV2,many,TGTGCCAGCAGCGACCGAGGCCCCATACAAGAGACCCAGTACTTC,CASSDRGPIQETQYF
TRBJ2-3,TRBD1,TRBV20-1,-,TGCAGTGCACGGGACAGGACGAAGCGGGCTCAAGATACGCAGTATTTT,CSARDRTKRAQDTQYF
TRBJ2-7,TRBD2,TRBV19,-,TGTGCCAGTAGTATAGCCGGTCCTCGCAGCGGGAGGGCCTACGAGCAGTACTTC,CASSIAGPRSGRAYEQYF
TRBJ2-7,-,TRBV28,many,TGTGCCAGCAGTTGGGACACCTACGAGCAGTACTTC,CASSWDTYEQYF
TRBJ1-1,TRBD1,TRBV4-2,many,TGTGCCAGCAGCCAAGGGGGACAGGAAAAAATCGAAGCTTTCTTT,CASSQGGQEKIEAFF
TRBJ1-1,TRBD1,TRBV29-1,-,TGCAGCGTTGTAGTCGCAGGGGGATCGAACACTGAAGCTTTCTTT,CSVVVAGGSNTEAFF
TRBJ2-3,TRBD2,TRBV13,many,TGTGCCAGCGCTAGCGGGAGTTACGCAGATACGCAGTATTTT,CASASGSYADTQYF
TRBJ1-5,-,TRBV29-1,few,TGCAGCGTTGCGCAGGCCATCAATCAGCCCCAGCATTTT,CSVAQAINQPQHF
TRBJ1-1,-,TRBV4-1,-,TGCGCCAGCAGCAGGGAGCCGGTGGACACTGAAGCTTTCTTT,CASSREPVDTEAFF
TRBJ2-3,TRBD2,TRBV9,-,TGTGCCAGTTCCTCACTAGCGGGGGGGCCAACAGATACGCAGTATTTT,CASSSLAGGPTDTQYF
TRBJ2-1,TRBD2,TRBV7-2,-,TGTGCCAGCAGCTTATTTGGGCTAGCGGGGGATGCTATTTCCTCCTACAATGAGCAGTTCTTC,CASSLFGLAGDAISSYNEQFF
TRBJ1-1,TRBD1,TRBV6-5,many,TGTGCCAGCAGTGGGACAGGGGGAAACACTGAAGCTTTCTTT,CASSGTGGNTEAFF
TRBJ2-7,-,TRBV20-1,few,TGCAGTGCTAGACAATTGGTATCGGCACCTAACTACGAGCAGTACTTC,CSARQLVSAPNYEQYF
TRBJ2-3,-,TRBV10-2,many,TGCGCCAGCAGTGATCAGCTCACAGATACGCAGTATTTT,CASSDQLTDTQYF
TRBJ1-2,-,TRBV5-1,many,TGCGCCAGCAGCTTGTCTATACTCGGGAGCTATGGCTACACCTTC,CASSLSILGSYGYTF
TRBJ2-5,TRBD1,TRBV5-4,-,TGTGCCAGCAGCTTCCTAGCAGGGACAGGGGGTAACCAAGAGACCCAGTACTTC,CASSFLAGTGGNQETQYF
TRBJ2-3,TRBD2,TRBV24-1,many,TGTGCCACCAGTGATTCCGCTAGCGGGAAGTGGACAGATACGCAGTATTTT,CATSDSASGKWTDTQYF
TRBJ2-3,-,TRBV2,many,TGTGCCAGCAGTGAAGGGAGTGGTTCAGATACGCAGTATTTT,CASSEGSGSDTQYF
TRBJ1-1,-,TRBV19,-,TGTGCCAGTAGTCCCAGATTTCCGAACACTGAAGCTTTCTTT,CASSPRFPNTEAFF
TRBJ2-7,-,TRBV12-3/TRBV12-4,few,TGTGCCAGCAGTCCAGCAGGGAAATCCTACGAGCAGTACTTC,CASSPAGKSYEQYF
TRBJ2-3,-,TRBV6-5,many,TGTGCCAGCAGTTACTCGCCCAGGGGATGGCGTTCTAGCACAGATACGCAGTATTTT,CASSYSPRGWRSSTDTQYF
TRBJ2-2,-,TRBV20-1,-,TGCAGTGCTAGAGATTGGGGGGCCGGGGAGCTGTTTTTT,CSARDWGAGELFF
TRBJ2-5,TRBD1,TRBV25-1,many,TGTGCCAGCAGTGGCCGGGACAGGGATGGGAGGGAGACCCAGTACTTC,CASSGRDRDGRETQYF
TRBJ2-7,-,TRBV12-3/TRBV12-4,-,TGTGCCAGCCGTCCGAGCGGAGGGGGCTCCTACGAGCAGTACTTC,CASRPSGGGSYEQYF
TRBJ2-2,-,TRBV4-1,many,TGCGCCAGCAGCCAAGAGGTCAACACCGGGGAGCTGTTTTTT,CASSQEVNTGELFF
TRBJ2-1,-,TRBV5-1,few,TGCGCCAGCAGCCCGGAGGGCCTAGGGTACAATGAGCAGTTCTTC,CASSPEGLGYNEQFF
TRBJ2-7,TRBD2,TRBV20-1,many,TGCAGTGCTAGGGGACTAGCGGGAGGTTCTACCTACGAGCAGTACTTC,CSARGLAGGSTYEQYF
TRBJ2-1,-,TRBV12-3/TRBV12-4,few,TGTGCCAGCAGTATCGCCACCGTGGGGTTCCTCAATGAGCAGTTCTTC,CASSIATVGFLNEQFF
TRBJ2-3,TRBD2,TRBV20-1,few,TGCAGTGCTAAGCCGGGACTAGCGGGAGTTTTTCCTAGCACAGATACGCAGTATTTT,CSAKPGLAGVFPSTDTQYF
TRBJ2-5,-,TRBV14,few,TGTGCCAGCAGCCGCCAGCCCCAAGAGACCCAGTACTTC,CASSRQPQETQYF
TRBJ1-5,-,TRBV6-1,few,TGTGCCAGCAGGGGGGCTAGCAATCAGCCCCAGCATTTT,CASRGASNQPQHF
TRBJ1-2,TRBD1,TRBV7-9,-,TGTGCCAGCACAGGGGGCGCTTGGGGGGTCTATGGTGGCTACACCTTC,CASTGGAWGVYGGYTF
TRBJ2-3,TRBD2,TRBV12-3/TRBV12-4,few,TGTGCCAGCAGTTTTAGGCGGGGGGGCACAGATACGCAGTATTTT,CASSFRRGGTDTQYF
TRBJ2-7,-,TRBV6-5,many,TGTGCCAGCAGTTACTCATTCAGCGCCTACGAGCAGTACTTC,CASSYSFSAYEQYF